This is a list of T cell receptor beta chains from one sample in a study of T cells in Graves' hyperthyroidism and ophthalmopathy. TCRdb recomputed calls from the multiplex PCR reads with MiXCR, one row per CDR3 protein. This table has under 450,000 distinct CDR3 sequences, around 16% appearing once. Sequencing was performed on blood. The receptor set was obtained from a woman aged 18-29 years with Graves' hyperthyroidism. Both conserved end residues are part of each CDR3. Each record gives: clone size, D gene, V gene, J gene, CDR3 protein, CDR3 DNA. A D gene is named only where the DNA matches it firmly. For some rows the clone size is stated as once, few or many, or as a class when expanded; others skip it.

>few|TRBD1|TRBV11-2|TRBJ2-3
CASSLRKGQGAGDTQYF
TGTGCCAGCAGCCTGAGGAAGGGACAGGGGGCCGGAGATACGCAGTATTTT
>many|TRBD1|TRBV18|TRBJ1-5
CASSQEGASNQPQHF
TGTGCCAGCTCCCAAGAGGGGGCTAGCAATCAGCCCCAGCATTTT
>many|TRBD2|TRBV11-2|TRBJ2-4
CASNLGGLAVAKNIQYF
TGTGCCAGCAACTTAGGGGGACTAGCTGTGGCCAAAAACATTCAGTACTTC
>many|TRBD2|TRBV6-1|TRBJ2-5
CASINGLAGEETQYF
TGTGCCAGCATAAATGGACTAGCGGGAGAAGAGACCCAGTACTTC
>NA|TRBD2|TRBV3-1|TRBJ2-2
CASSPGLAGTNTGELFF
TGTGCCAGCAGCCCGGGACTAGCGGGAACGAACACCGGGGAGCTGTTTTTT
>many|NA|TRBV6-1|TRBJ2-1
CASSYRVNFNEQFF
TGTGCCAGCAGTTATAGGGTAAACTTCAATGAGCAGTTCTTC
>NA|NA|TRBV19|TRBJ2-1
CASSIAGNEQFF
TGTGCCAGTAGTATAGCAGGCAATGAGCAGTTCTTC
>few|NA|TRBV14|TRBJ1-1
CASSQRPLIRNTETFF
TGTGCCAGCAGCCAGCGCCCCCTAATCAGGAACACTGAAACTTTCTTT
>NA|NA|TRBV20-1|TRBJ1-4
CSASLHKGEKLFF
TGCAGTGCTAGTCTTCATAAAGGTGAAAAACTGTTTTTT
>many|TRBD2|TRBV28|TRBJ2-5
CASSEQGTSGRGGETQYF
TGTGCCAGCAGCGAACAGGGGACTAGCGGGAGGGGGGGGGAGACCCAGTACTTC
>NA|NA|TRBV19|TRBJ2-7
CASSIKGVFYEQYF
TGTGCCAGTAGTATAAAAGGGGTCTTCTACGAGCAGTACTTC
>many|TRBD2|TRBV11-3|TRBJ2-2
CASSTGLAGGLGELFF
TGTGCCAGCAGCACCGGACTAGCGGGAGGTCTCGGGGAGCTGTTTTTT
>NA|NA|TRBV5-1|TRBJ1-4
CASSLTGPFGEKLFF
TGCGCCAGCAGCTTAACAGGGCCATTCGGTGAAAAACTGTTTTTT
>NA|TRBD1|TRBV10-3|TRBJ2-5
CASSSLRFTLTGAGETQYF
TGTGCCAGCAGTTCACTCCGTTTTACACTAACAGGGGCGGGAGAGACCCAGTACTTC
>many|TRBD2|TRBV24-1|TRBJ2-3
CATSSSGKTDTQYF
TGTGCCACCAGTTCCAGCGGGAAAACAGATACGCAGTATTTT
>many|TRBD2|TRBV3-1|TRBJ2-1
CASSQEAGLARYNEQFF
TGTGCCAGCAGCCAAGAGGCGGGACTAGCGCGTTACAATGAGCAGTTCTTC
>many|NA|TRBV20-1|TRBJ2-5
CSARDAQQGQTQYF
TGCAGTGCTAGAGACGCCCAGCAGGGCCAGACCCAGTACTTC
>few|NA|TRBV4-2|TRBJ2-7
CASSQEGIVYEQYF
TGTGCCAGCAGCCAAGAGGGAATAGTCTACGAGCAGTACTTC
>many|TRBD1|TRBV7-2|TRBJ2-7
CASSLLGTGTPYEQYF
TGTGCCAGCAGCTTACTGGGGACAGGGACCCCCTACGAGCAGTACTTC
>NA|TRBD1|TRBV5-6|TRBJ2-1
CASSLGRSRDRGRREQFF
TGTGCCAGCAGCTTGGGCCGGAGTCGAGACAGGGGGAGGCGAGAGCAGTTCTTC
>many|NA|TRBV3-1|TRBJ1-1
CASSHGTAEAFF
TGTGCCAGCAGCCACGGAACTGCGGAAGCTTTCTTT
>many|NA|TRBV20-1|TRBJ1-2
CSASPQGLRPSNYGYTF
TGCAGTGCTAGTCCCCAGGGGCTCCGTCCTAGTAACTATGGCTACACCTTC
>once|NA|TRBV7-9|TRBJ1-3
CASAVGNGNTIYF
TGTGCCAGCGCCGTGGGTAACGGAAACACCATATATTTT
>few|NA|TRBV20-1|TRBJ1-2
CSASVGEYYGYTF
TGCAGTGCTAGTGTAGGGGAGTACTATGGCTACACCTTC
>few|NA|TRBV27|TRBJ1-1
CASSLFVPSEAFF
TGTGCCAGCAGTTTATTCGTCCCGTCAGAAGCTTTCTTT
>many|TRBD2|TRBV6-2/TRBV6-3|TRBJ2-1
CASRFGSGGAQFF
TGTGCCAGCCGATTCGGGAGCGGGGGGGCGCAGTTCTTC
>few|NA|TRBV9|TRBJ2-3
CASSVDPGTDTQYF
TGTGCCAGCAGCGTAGATCCGGGCACAGATACGCAGTATTTT
>NA|NA|TRBV28|TRBJ2-2
CASSTGTLQTGELFF
TGTGCCAGCAGTACCGGGACACTTCAAACCGGGGAGCTGTTTTTT
>few|NA|TRBV20-1|TRBJ1-5
CSANRGANNQPQHF
TGCAGTGCTAACCGGGGGGCAAACAATCAGCCCCAGCATTTT
>few|NA|TRBV5-1|TRBJ2-1
CASSFQEVNEQFF
TGCGCCAGCAGCTTTCAGGAGGTTAATGAGCAGTTCTTC
>few|TRBD1|TRBV9|TRBJ1-3
CASSETGDGNTIYF
TGTGCCAGCAGCGAAACAGGGGATGGAAACACCATATATTTT
>many|NA|TRBV2|TRBJ1-4
CASSEDLPANEKLFF
TGTGCCAGCAGCGAGGACCTTCCAGCTAATGAAAAACTGTTTTTT
>NA|TRBD1|TRBV7-6|TRBJ2-7
CASSSRQGAGEQYF
TGTGCCAGCAGCTCGAGACAGGGGGCGGGGGAGCAGTACTTC
>few|TRBD1|TRBV27|TRBJ1-2
CASSSHHTGGLWNGYTF
TGTGCCAGCAGTTCTCACCACACAGGGGGTCTTTGGAATGGCTACACCTTC
>many|NA|TRBV7-2|TRBJ1-5
CASSLAKGPQHF
TGTGCCAGCAGCTTAGCGAAGGGCCCCCAGCATTTT
>NA|TRBD1|TRBV5-5|TRBJ1-2
CASSPEVGQGNYGYTF
TGTGCCAGCAGCCCGGAGGTCGGACAGGGTAACTATGGCTACACCTTC
>many|NA|TRBV20-1|TRBJ2-3
CSATPGYSTDTQYF
TGCAGTGCTACACCCGGTTACAGCACAGATACGCAGTATTTT
>many|NA|TRBV18|TRBJ2-5
CASSPPSVETQYF
TGTGCCAGCTCACCACCATCAGTTGAGACCCAGTACTTC